Listed below are T cell receptor beta chains from one sample, sequenced in a study of blood T cell repertoires in COVID-19. Libraries were prepared by immunoSEQ multiplex PCR; TCRdb keeps only in-frame clonotypes and omits some of them. The sample includes roughly 140,000 clones, less than 90% of them seen just once. The sequenced material came from PBMCs or T cells enriched from blood (not recorded which). These receptor sequences come from a woman aged 50 to 60 who had been exposed to COVID-19. Each CDR3 is given with its conserved first and last residue. D genes are given only for firm matches. Size is stated for part of the rows, as once, few or many counts, or as a class when the clone is expanded.

cdr3_aa: CASTGGEKLFF
cdr3_nt: TGCGCCAGCACCGGGGGGGAAAAACTGTTTTTT
d_call: NA
clone_size: NA
j_call: TRBJ1-4
v_call: TRBV10-2

cdr3_aa: CASSKQGAHYNSPLHF
cdr3_nt: TGTGCCAGCAGCAAACAGGGGGCCCACTATAATTCACCCCTCCACTTT
d_call: TRBD1
clone_size: NA
j_call: TRBJ1-6
v_call: TRBV11-2

cdr3_aa: CASTDRTGEETQYF
cdr3_nt: TGTGCCAGCACGGACAGGACAGGGGAGGAGACCCAGTACTTC
d_call: TRBD1
clone_size: NA
j_call: TRBJ2-5
v_call: TRBV7-8

cdr3_aa: CASSKVGATSGGYDEQYF
cdr3_nt: TGTGCCAGCAGCAAAGTAGGTGCTACTAGCGGGGGGTACGACGAGCAGTACTTC
d_call: NA
clone_size: NA
j_call: TRBJ2-7
v_call: TRBV21-1

cdr3_aa: CASSILAGAGDTQYF
cdr3_nt: TGTGCCAGTAGTATTTTAGCGGGAGCGGGGGATACGCAGTATTTT
d_call: TRBD2
clone_size: NA
j_call: TRBJ2-3
v_call: TRBV19

cdr3_aa: CASSANSNQPQHF
cdr3_nt: TGTGCCAGCAGCGCGAATAGCAATCAGCCCCAGCATTTT
d_call: NA
clone_size: once
j_call: TRBJ1-5
v_call: TRBV6-2/TRBV6-3

cdr3_aa: CASSQDRGGLGYTF
cdr3_nt: TGTGCCAGCAGCCAAGATCGGGGAGGGCTCGGGTACACCTTC
d_call: NA
clone_size: NA
j_call: TRBJ1-2
v_call: TRBV4-2

cdr3_aa: CASSSAGGGSYNEQFF
cdr3_nt: TGCGCCAGCAGCAGCGCGGGAGGGGGCTCCTACAATGAGCAGTTCTTC
d_call: TRBD2
clone_size: NA
j_call: TRBJ2-1
v_call: TRBV5-1

cdr3_aa: CASSSEQGRRNTEAFF
cdr3_nt: TGCGCCAGCAGCTCTGAACAGGGTAGGCGGAACACTGAAGCTTTCTTT
d_call: NA
clone_size: NA
j_call: TRBJ1-1
v_call: TRBV5-1

cdr3_aa: CASSLEGTGVYNEQFF
cdr3_nt: TGTGCCAGCAGCTTAGAGGGGACAGGGGTCTACAATGAGCAGTTCTTC
d_call: TRBD1
clone_size: NA
j_call: TRBJ2-1
v_call: TRBV7-2

cdr3_aa: CASSLYPGALKAFF
cdr3_nt: TGTGCCAGCAGTTTATACCCGGGTGCTCTGAAAGCTTTCTTT
d_call: NA
clone_size: NA
j_call: TRBJ1-1
v_call: TRBV27

cdr3_aa: CASRVRVNYGYTF
cdr3_nt: TGTGCCAGCAGAGTCAGGGTTAACTATGGCTACACCTTC
d_call: NA
clone_size: NA
j_call: TRBJ1-2
v_call: TRBV6-4

cdr3_aa: CSASELAGLQETQYF
cdr3_nt: TGCAGTGCTAGTGAACTAGCGGGGCTCCAAGAGACCCAGTACTTC
d_call: TRBD2
clone_size: NA
j_call: TRBJ2-5
v_call: TRBV20-1

cdr3_aa: CASSVGGQGRGSDF
cdr3_nt: TGTGCCAGCAGCGTAGGGGGACAGGGGCGAGGAAGCGACTTC
d_call: TRBD1
clone_size: NA
j_call: TRBJ2-7
v_call: TRBV9

cdr3_aa: CASSSQLGYTF
cdr3_nt: TGTGCCAGCAGTTCGCAGTTGGGCTACACCTTC
d_call: NA
clone_size: NA
j_call: TRBJ1-2
v_call: TRBV6-2/TRBV6-3

cdr3_aa: CAISESRVNYGYTF
cdr3_nt: TGTGCCATCAGTGAGTCGAGGGTTAACTATGGCTACACCTTC
d_call: NA
clone_size: few
j_call: TRBJ1-2
v_call: TRBV10-3

cdr3_aa: CASSVAPDLAYEQYF
cdr3_nt: TGTGCCAGCAGCGTAGCTCCCGACTTAGCCTACGAGCAGTACTTC
d_call: NA
clone_size: NA
j_call: TRBJ2-7
v_call: TRBV9

cdr3_aa: CASSLRDRGAGANVLTF
cdr3_nt: TGTGCCAGCAGTCTCCGGGACAGGGGCGCGGGGGCCAACGTCCTGACTTTC
d_call: TRBD1
clone_size: NA
j_call: TRBJ2-6
v_call: TRBV27

cdr3_aa: CASSFLGGPEETQYF
cdr3_nt: TGTGCCAGCAGCTTTTTGGGGGGGCCCGAAGAGACCCAGTACTTC
d_call: NA
clone_size: NA
j_call: TRBJ2-5
v_call: TRBV7-3

cdr3_aa: CASSSGGANVLTF
cdr3_nt: TGTGCCAGCAGCTCCGGTGGGGCCAACGTCCTGACTTTC
d_call: NA
clone_size: NA
j_call: TRBJ2-6
v_call: TRBV7-3

cdr3_aa: CASTSTGSYNEQFF
cdr3_nt: TGTGCCAGCACTTCGACAGGGTCTTACAATGAGCAGTTCTTC
d_call: TRBD1
clone_size: NA
j_call: TRBJ2-1
v_call: TRBV27

cdr3_aa: CASSPIIVTMSHEQYF
cdr3_nt: TGTGCCAGCAGCCCAATAATTGTTACTATGAGTCACGAGCAGTACTTC
d_call: NA
clone_size: NA
j_call: TRBJ2-7
v_call: TRBV27

cdr3_aa: CASSYPIKGGGAFF
cdr3_nt: TGTGCCAGCAGTTACCCGATTAAGGGAGGTGGTGCTTTCTTT
d_call: NA
clone_size: NA
j_call: TRBJ1-1
v_call: TRBV6-2/TRBV6-3

cdr3_aa: CASSLYLGNTDTQYF
cdr3_nt: TGCGCCAGCAGCTTGTACCTCGGTAACACAGATACGCAGTATTTT
d_call: NA
clone_size: NA
j_call: TRBJ2-3
v_call: TRBV5-1

cdr3_aa: CASSSAGSWTGGDIQYF
cdr3_nt: TGTGCCAGCAGCTCAGCGGGATCATGGACGGGAGGAGACATTCAGTACTTC
d_call: TRBD2
clone_size: NA
j_call: TRBJ2-4
v_call: TRBV7-9

cdr3_aa: CASRRTGTPPEQYF
cdr3_nt: TGTGCCAGCAGGAGGACCGGGACACCGCCCGAGCAGTACTTC
d_call: NA
clone_size: once
j_call: TRBJ2-7
v_call: TRBV2

cdr3_aa: CASSLEGQPNYGYTF
cdr3_nt: TGTGCCAGCAGTCTAGAAGGACAACCTAACTATGGCTACACCTTC
d_call: NA
clone_size: NA
j_call: TRBJ1-2
v_call: TRBV2

cdr3_aa: CASSGSGGAAYEQYF
cdr3_nt: TGTGCCAGCAGCGGTAGCGGGGGGGCAGCCTACGAGCAGTACTTC
d_call: TRBD2
clone_size: NA
j_call: TRBJ2-7
v_call: TRBV13

cdr3_aa: CASSITGGEAEQYF
cdr3_nt: TGTGCCAGTAGTATAACAGGAGGGGAGGCCGAGCAGTACTTC
d_call: NA
clone_size: NA
j_call: TRBJ2-7
v_call: TRBV19

cdr3_aa: CASSESAPGQGRPYGYTF
cdr3_nt: TGCGCCAGCAGTGAGTCAGCCCCTGGACAGGGGCGCCCCTATGGCTACACCTTC
d_call: TRBD1
clone_size: NA
j_call: TRBJ1-2
v_call: TRBV10-2

cdr3_aa: CASGQGAKEQYF
cdr3_nt: TGTGCCAGCGGGCAGGGGGCGAAAGAGCAGTACTTC
d_call: TRBD1
clone_size: NA
j_call: TRBJ2-7
v_call: TRBV7-9

cdr3_aa: CASSEFGMVASYEQYF
cdr3_nt: TGCGCCAGCAGTGAGTTTGGTATGGTAGCCTCCTACGAGCAGTACTTC
d_call: NA
clone_size: NA
j_call: TRBJ2-7
v_call: TRBV10-1

cdr3_aa: CATSDSSGEDTDTQYF
cdr3_nt: TGTGCCACCAGTGATTCTAGCGGAGAGGACACAGATACGCAGTATTTT
d_call: TRBD2
clone_size: NA
j_call: TRBJ2-3
v_call: TRBV24-1

cdr3_aa: CASSSGWDTQYF
cdr3_nt: TGTGCCAGCAGTTCAGGGTGGGATACGCAGTATTTT
d_call: NA
clone_size: NA
j_call: TRBJ2-3
v_call: TRBV28

cdr3_aa: CASSFRAGISTDTQYF
cdr3_nt: TGTGCCAGCAGCTTCCGGGCGGGGATTAGCACAGATACGCAGTATTTT
d_call: NA
clone_size: once
j_call: TRBJ2-3
v_call: TRBV5-4

cdr3_aa: CATKGQGSNQPQHF
cdr3_nt: TGTGCCACCAAGGGACAGGGCTCCAATCAGCCCCAGCATTTT
d_call: TRBD1
clone_size: NA
j_call: TRBJ1-5
v_call: TRBV2

cdr3_aa: CASSHQRESWYEQFF
cdr3_nt: TGTGCCAGTAGTCACCAGCGGGAGTCATGGTATGAGCAGTTCTTC
d_call: TRBD2
clone_size: once
j_call: TRBJ2-1
v_call: TRBV19

cdr3_aa: CASSRTGGTGELFF
cdr3_nt: TGCGCCAGCAGCAGGACAGGGGGCACCGGGGAGCTGTTTTTT
d_call: TRBD1
clone_size: NA
j_call: TRBJ2-2
v_call: TRBV5-1

cdr3_aa: CASSVRALNTEAFF
cdr3_nt: TGTGCCAGCAGTGTCAGGGCCTTGAACACTGAAGCTTTCTTT
d_call: NA
clone_size: NA
j_call: TRBJ1-1
v_call: TRBV27

cdr3_aa: CASSKTGWGETQYF
cdr3_nt: TGTGCCAGCAGTAAAACAGGTTGGGGAGAGACCCAGTACTTC
d_call: NA
clone_size: NA
j_call: TRBJ2-5
v_call: TRBV6-5

cdr3_aa: CASLAPRGNEQFF
cdr3_nt: TGTGCCAGCCTCGCCCCCAGGGGCAATGAGCAGTTCTTC
d_call: NA
clone_size: NA
j_call: TRBJ2-1
v_call: TRBV5-4

cdr3_aa: CASSTQTGNYGYTF
cdr3_nt: TGTGCCAGCAGCACCCAGACAGGGAACTATGGCTACACCTTC
d_call: TRBD1
clone_size: NA
j_call: TRBJ1-2
v_call: TRBV5-6

cdr3_aa: CASSLTTGVGYTF
cdr3_nt: TGTGCCAGCAGTTTAACGACAGGGGTAGGCTACACCTTC
d_call: TRBD1
clone_size: NA
j_call: TRBJ1-2
v_call: TRBV12-3/TRBV12-4

cdr3_aa: CASSLGGQLNTEAFF
cdr3_nt: TGTGCCAGCAGCTTAGGGGGACAGTTGAACACTGAAGCTTTCTTT
d_call: TRBD1
clone_size: NA
j_call: TRBJ1-1
v_call: TRBV7-9

cdr3_aa: CATRISGRTNEKLFF
cdr3_nt: TGTGCCACCCGTATAAGTGGGCGAACTAATGAAAAACTGTTTTTT
d_call: NA
clone_size: NA
j_call: TRBJ1-4
v_call: TRBV15

cdr3_aa: CASSLVTSGRSGELFF
cdr3_nt: TGCGCCAGCAGCTTAGTGACTAGCGGCCGGAGCGGGGAGCTGTTTTTT
d_call: TRBD2
clone_size: NA
j_call: TRBJ2-2
v_call: TRBV5-1

cdr3_aa: CASSYRGVQETQYF
cdr3_nt: TGTGCCAGCAGCTACCGGGGGGTGCAAGAGACCCAGTACTTC
d_call: TRBD2
clone_size: NA
j_call: TRBJ2-5
v_call: TRBV7-2

cdr3_aa: CASSSQGINEQYF
cdr3_nt: TGTGCCAGCAGTTCTCAGGGAATCAACGAGCAGTACTTC
d_call: NA
clone_size: NA
j_call: TRBJ2-7
v_call: TRBV12-3/TRBV12-4

cdr3_aa: CASSLVRAGDTEAFF
cdr3_nt: TGTGCCAGCAGCTTGGTGAGGGCCGGGGACACTGAAGCTTTCTTT
d_call: NA
clone_size: NA
j_call: TRBJ1-1
v_call: TRBV5-6

cdr3_aa: CASSPRTGGMNTEAFF
cdr3_nt: TGCGCCAGCAGCCCCCGGACAGGGGGCATGAACACTGAAGCTTTCTTT
d_call: TRBD1
clone_size: NA
j_call: TRBJ1-1
v_call: TRBV5-1

cdr3_aa: CSVELGQGDQPQHF
cdr3_nt: TGCAGCGTTGAGCTCGGGCAGGGGGATCAGCCCCAGCATTTT
d_call: TRBD1
clone_size: few
j_call: TRBJ1-5
v_call: TRBV29-1

cdr3_aa: CASSPTGAGVYNEQFF
cdr3_nt: TGTGCCAGCAGCCCTACCGGAGCGGGGGTTTACAATGAGCAGTTCTTC
d_call: TRBD2
clone_size: NA
j_call: TRBJ2-1
v_call: TRBV7-2

cdr3_aa: CASIRQGRVTEAFF
cdr3_nt: TGTGCCAGCATCCGCCAGGGGAGGGTCACTGAAGCTTTCTTT
d_call: NA
clone_size: NA
j_call: TRBJ1-1
v_call: TRBV25-1

cdr3_aa: CASSLHSPRGNEQFF
cdr3_nt: TGTGCCAGCAGCTTACACTCCCCAAGGGGCAATGAGCAGTTCTTC
d_call: NA
clone_size: NA
j_call: TRBJ2-1
v_call: TRBV7-2

cdr3_aa: CASSGYEGLAKNIQYF
cdr3_nt: TGTGCCAGCAGTGGCTACGAGGGACTAGCCAAAAACATTCAGTACTTC
d_call: NA
clone_size: NA
j_call: TRBJ2-4
v_call: TRBV2

cdr3_aa: CASSIEEREGLETQYF
cdr3_nt: TGTGCCAGTAGTATAGAGGAGCGGGAGGGCCTAGAGACCCAGTACTTC
d_call: TRBD2
clone_size: NA
j_call: TRBJ2-5
v_call: TRBV19

cdr3_aa: CASSLALLALNTGELFF
cdr3_nt: TGTGCCAGCAGCTTAGCTTTACTAGCGCTGAACACCGGGGAGCTGTTTTTT
d_call: TRBD2
clone_size: NA
j_call: TRBJ2-2
v_call: TRBV7-6